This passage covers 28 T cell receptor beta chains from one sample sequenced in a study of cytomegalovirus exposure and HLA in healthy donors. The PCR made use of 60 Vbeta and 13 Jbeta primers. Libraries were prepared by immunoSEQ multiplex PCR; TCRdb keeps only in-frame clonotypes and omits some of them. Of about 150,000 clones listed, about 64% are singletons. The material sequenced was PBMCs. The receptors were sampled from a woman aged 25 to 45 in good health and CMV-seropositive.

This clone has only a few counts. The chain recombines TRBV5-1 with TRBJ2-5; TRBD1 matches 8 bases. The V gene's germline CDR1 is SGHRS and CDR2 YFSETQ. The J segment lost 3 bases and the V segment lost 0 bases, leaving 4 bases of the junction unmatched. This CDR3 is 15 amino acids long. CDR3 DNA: TGCGCCAGCAGCTTGGGAGGACAGGGTAAAGAGACCCAGTACTTC. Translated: CASSLGGQGKETQYF.

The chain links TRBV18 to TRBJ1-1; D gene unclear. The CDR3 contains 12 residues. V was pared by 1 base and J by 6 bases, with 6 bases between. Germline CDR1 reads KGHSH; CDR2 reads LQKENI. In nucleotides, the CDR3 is TGTGCCAGCTCACCACTTCGCGCTGAAGCTTTCTTT. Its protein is CASSPLRAEAFF.

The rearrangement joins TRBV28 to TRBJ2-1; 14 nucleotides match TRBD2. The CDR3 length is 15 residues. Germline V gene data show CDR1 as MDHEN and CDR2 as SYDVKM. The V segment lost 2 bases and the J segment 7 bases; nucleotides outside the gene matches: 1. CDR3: CASSLGLAGGNEQFF. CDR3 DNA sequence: TGTGCCAGCAGTTTAGGACTAGCGGGAGGAAATGAGCAGTTCTTC.

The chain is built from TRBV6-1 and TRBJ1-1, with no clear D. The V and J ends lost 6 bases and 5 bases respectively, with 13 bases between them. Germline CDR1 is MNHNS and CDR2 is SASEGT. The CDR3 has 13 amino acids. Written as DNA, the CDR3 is TGTGCCAGCAGATTAAGGAGGGATACTGAAGCTTTCTTT. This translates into CASRLRRDTEAFF.

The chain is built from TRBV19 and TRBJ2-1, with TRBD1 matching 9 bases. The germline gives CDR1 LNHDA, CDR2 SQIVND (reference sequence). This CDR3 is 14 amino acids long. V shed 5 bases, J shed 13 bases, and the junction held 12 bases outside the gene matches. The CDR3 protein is CASSPTSGTGNQFF. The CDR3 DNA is TGTGCCAGTAGTCCGACCTCCGGGACAGGGAATCAGTTCTTC.

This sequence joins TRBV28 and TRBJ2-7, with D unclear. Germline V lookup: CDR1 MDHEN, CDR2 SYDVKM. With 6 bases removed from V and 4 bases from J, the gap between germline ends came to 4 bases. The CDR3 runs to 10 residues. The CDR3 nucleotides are TGTGCCAGCAGCATGTACGAGCAGTACTTC. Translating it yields CASSMYEQYF.

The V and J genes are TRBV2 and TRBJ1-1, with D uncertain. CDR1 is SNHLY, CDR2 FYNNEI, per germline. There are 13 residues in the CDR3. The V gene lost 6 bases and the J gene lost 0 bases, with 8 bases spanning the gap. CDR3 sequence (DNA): TGTGCCAGCAGACCCCGGTTGAACACTGAAGCTTTCTTT. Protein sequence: CASRPRLNTEAFF. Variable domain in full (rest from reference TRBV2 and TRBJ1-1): EPEVTQTPSHQVTQMGQEVILRCVPISNHLYFYWYRQILGQKVEFLVSFYNNEISEKSEIFDDQFSVERPDGSNFTLKIRSTKLEDSAMYFCASRPRLNTEAFFGQGTRLTVV.

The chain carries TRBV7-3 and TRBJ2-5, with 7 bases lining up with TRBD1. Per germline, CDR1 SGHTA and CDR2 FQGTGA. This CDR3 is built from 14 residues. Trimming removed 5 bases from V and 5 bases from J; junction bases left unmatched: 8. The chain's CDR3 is CASSGTAADETQYF. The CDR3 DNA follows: TGTGCCAGCAGCGGGACAGCAGCGGATGAGACCCAGTACTTC. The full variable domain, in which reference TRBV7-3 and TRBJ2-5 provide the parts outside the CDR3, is GAGVSQTPSNKVTEKGKYVELRCDPISGHTALYWYRQSLGQGPEFLIYFQGTGAADDSGLPNDRFFAVRPEGSVSTLKIQRTERGDSAVYLCASSGTAADETQYFGPGTRLLVL.

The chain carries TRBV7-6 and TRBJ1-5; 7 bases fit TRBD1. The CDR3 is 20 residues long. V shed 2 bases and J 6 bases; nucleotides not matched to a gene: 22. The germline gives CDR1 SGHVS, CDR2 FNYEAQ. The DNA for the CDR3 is TGTGCCAGCAGCTTATACGGGGGGGGGAAGCTCGGCGCAGGGGGTCAGCCCCAGCATTTT. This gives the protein CASSLYGGGKLGAGGQPQHF.

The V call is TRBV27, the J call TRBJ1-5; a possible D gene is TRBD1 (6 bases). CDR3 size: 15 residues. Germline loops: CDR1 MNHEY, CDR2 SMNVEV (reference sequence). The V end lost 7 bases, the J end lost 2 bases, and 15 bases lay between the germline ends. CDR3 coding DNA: TGTGCCAGCATGAGAGGGGGGGCTGGCAATCAGCCCCAGCATTTT. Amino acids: CASMRGGAGNQPQHF.

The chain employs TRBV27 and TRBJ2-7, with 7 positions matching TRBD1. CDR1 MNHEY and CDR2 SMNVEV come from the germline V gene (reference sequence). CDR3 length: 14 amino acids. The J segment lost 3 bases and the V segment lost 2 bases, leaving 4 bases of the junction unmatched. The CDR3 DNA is TGTGCCAGCAGTTTAGCCCGGGACAGCTACGAGCAGTACTTC. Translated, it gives CASSLARDSYEQYF.

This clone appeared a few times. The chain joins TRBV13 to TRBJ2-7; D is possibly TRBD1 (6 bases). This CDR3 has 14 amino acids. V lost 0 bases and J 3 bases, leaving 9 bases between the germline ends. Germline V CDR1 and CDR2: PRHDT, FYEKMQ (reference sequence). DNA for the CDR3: TGTGCCAGCAGCTTAGGACAGGGCTTCTACGAGCAGTACTTC. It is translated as CASSLGQGFYEQYF.

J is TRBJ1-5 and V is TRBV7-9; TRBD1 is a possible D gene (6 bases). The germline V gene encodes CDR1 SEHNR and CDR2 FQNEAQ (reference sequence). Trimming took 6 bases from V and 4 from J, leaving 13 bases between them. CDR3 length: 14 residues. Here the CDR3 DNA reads TGTGCCAGCAGTTACGGGACACCGAATCAGCCCCAGCATTTT. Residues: CASSYGTPNQPQHF.

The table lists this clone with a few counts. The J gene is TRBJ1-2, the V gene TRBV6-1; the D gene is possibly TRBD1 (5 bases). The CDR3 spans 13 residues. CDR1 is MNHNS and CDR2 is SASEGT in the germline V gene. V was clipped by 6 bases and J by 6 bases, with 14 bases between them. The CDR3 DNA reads TGTGCCAGCAGAATACAGGAAATGGATGGCTACACCTTC. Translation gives CASRIQEMDGYTF.

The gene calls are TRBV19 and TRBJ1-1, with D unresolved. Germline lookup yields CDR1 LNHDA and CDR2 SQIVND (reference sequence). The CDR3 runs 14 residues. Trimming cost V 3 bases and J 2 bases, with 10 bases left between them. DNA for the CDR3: TGTGCCAGTAGTATTATAAGGAGCAACACTGAAGCTTTCTTT. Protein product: CASSIIRSNTEAFF.

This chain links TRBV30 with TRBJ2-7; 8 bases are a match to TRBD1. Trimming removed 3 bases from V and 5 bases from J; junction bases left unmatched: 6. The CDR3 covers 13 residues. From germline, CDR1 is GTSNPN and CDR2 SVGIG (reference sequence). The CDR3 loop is CAWRRQGYNEQYF. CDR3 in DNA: TGTGCCTGGAGGAGACAGGGGTATAACGAGCAGTACTTC.

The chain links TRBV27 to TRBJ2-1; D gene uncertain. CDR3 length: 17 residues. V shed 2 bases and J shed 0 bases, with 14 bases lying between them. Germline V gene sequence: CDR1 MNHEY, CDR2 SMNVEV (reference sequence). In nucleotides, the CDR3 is TGTGCCAGCAGTTTAAATCAGCCGCGGAGCTCCTACAATGAGCAGTTCTTC. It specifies CASSLNQPRSSYNEQFF.

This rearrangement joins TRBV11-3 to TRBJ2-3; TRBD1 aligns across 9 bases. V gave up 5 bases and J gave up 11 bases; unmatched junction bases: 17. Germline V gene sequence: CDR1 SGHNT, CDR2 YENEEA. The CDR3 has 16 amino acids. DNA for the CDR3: TGTGCCAGCAGCCTGCACGGACAGGGGTCCCCCCAGGGGCAGTATTTT. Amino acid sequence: CASSLHGQGSPQGQYF.

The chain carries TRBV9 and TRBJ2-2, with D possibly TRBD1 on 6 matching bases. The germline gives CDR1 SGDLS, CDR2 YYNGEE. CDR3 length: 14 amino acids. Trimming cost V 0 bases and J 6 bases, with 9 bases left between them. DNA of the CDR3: TGTGCCAGCAGCGTAGGGGGGCACGCCGGGGAGCTGTTTTTT. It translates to CASSVGGHAGELFF.

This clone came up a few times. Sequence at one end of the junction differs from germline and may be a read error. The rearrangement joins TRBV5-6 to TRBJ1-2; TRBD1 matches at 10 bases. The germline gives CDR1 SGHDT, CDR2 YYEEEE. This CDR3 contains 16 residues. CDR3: CASSYGTGETNYGYTF. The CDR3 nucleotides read TGTGCCAGCAGCTACGGGACAGGGGAGACTAATTATGGCTACACCTTC.

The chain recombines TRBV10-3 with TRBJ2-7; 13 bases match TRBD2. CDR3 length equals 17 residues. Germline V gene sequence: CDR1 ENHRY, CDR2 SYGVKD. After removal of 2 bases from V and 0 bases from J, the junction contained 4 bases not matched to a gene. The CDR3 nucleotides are TGTGCCATCAGTGAGGGACTAGCGGGGGCGAGCTCCTACGAGCAGTACTTC. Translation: CAISEGLAGASSYEQYF.

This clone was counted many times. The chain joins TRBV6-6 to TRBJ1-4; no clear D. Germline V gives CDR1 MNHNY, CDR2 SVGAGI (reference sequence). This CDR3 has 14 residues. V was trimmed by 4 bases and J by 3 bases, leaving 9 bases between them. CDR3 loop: CASSSPHSNEKLFF. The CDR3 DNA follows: TGTGCCAGCAGTTCTCCACATTCTAATGAAAAACTGTTTTTT.

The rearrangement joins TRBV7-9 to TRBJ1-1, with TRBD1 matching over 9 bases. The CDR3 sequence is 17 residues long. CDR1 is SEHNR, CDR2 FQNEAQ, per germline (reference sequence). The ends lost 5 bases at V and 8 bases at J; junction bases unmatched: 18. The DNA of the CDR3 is TGTGCCAGCAGCCCAACGGGTCCCGGGACAGGGAGATCGGAAGCTTTCTTT. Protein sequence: CASSPTGPGTGRSEAFF.

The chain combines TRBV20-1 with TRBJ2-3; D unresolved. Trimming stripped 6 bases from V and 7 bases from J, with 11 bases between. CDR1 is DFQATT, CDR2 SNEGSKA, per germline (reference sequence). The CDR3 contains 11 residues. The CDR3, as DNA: TGCAGTGCCATCCCATTTTATACGCAGTATTTT. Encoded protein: CSAIPFYTQYF.

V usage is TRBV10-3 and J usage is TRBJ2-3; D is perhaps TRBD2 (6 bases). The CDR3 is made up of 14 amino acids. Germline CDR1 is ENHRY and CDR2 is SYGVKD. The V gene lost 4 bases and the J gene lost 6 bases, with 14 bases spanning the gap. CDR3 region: CAISAIGRSDTQYF. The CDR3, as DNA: TGTGCCATCAGTGCTATCGGGAGATCGGATACGCAGTATTTT.

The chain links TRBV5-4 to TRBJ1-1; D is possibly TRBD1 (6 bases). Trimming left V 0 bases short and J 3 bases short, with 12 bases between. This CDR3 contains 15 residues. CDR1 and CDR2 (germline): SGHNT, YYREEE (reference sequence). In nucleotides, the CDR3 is TGTGCCAGCAGCTTGGTAAGGGGGACGGACACTGAAGCTTTCTTT. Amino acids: CASSLVRGTDTEAFF.

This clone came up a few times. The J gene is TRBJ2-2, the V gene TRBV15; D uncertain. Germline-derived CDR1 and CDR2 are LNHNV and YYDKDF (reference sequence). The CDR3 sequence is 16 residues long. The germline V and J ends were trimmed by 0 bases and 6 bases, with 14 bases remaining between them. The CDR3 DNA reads TGTGCCACCAGCAGAGATGTATTGCAGGTCCCCGGGGAGCTGTTTTTT. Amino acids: CATSRDVLQVPGELFF.

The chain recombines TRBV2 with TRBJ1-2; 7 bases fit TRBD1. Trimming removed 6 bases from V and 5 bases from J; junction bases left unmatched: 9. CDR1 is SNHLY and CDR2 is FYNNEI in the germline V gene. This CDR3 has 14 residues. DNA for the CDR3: TGTGCCAGCAGAACCGGGACAGCTACTTATGGCTACACCTTC. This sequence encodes CASRTGTATYGYTF.